Listed below are T cell receptor beta chains from one sample, sequenced in a study of PD-1 blockade in classical Hodgkin lymphoma. Sequenced by immunoSEQ multiplex PCR; TCRdb stores in-frame clones only, minus some. Of tens of thousands of clones listed, about nine tenths were seen once; the top ten hold around 20%. This specimen was peripheral blood mononuclear cells (PBMCs), taken at baseline. These receptors all stem from a human donor with classical Hodgkin lymphoma. Each CDR3 is given with its conserved first and last residue. D genes are given only for firm matches. Expanded clones get a size class; other rows say once, few or many, or leave the size out.

CASSGHQGAAGYTF | TGTGCCAGCAGTGGCCACCAGGGGGCTGCAGGCTACACCTTC | TRBV25-1 | once | TRBD1 | TRBJ1-2
CSVPTSGSTDTQYF | TGCAGCGTGCCGACTAGCGGTAGCACAGATACGCAGTATTTT | TRBV29-1 | . | TRBD2 | TRBJ2-3
CASSLAGGDYNEQFF | TGTGCCAGCAGCTTAGCTGGCGGAGACTACAATGAGCAGTTCTTC | TRBV7-9 | . | . | TRBJ2-1
CASKSSQGPYEQYF | TGTGCCAGCAAATCCTCGCAGGGGCCCTACGAGCAGTACTTC | TRBV27 | once | . | TRBJ2-7
CASSLADRGWMRAEAFF | TGCGCCAGCAGCTTGGCCGACAGGGGGTGGATGAGAGCTGAAGCTTTCTTT | TRBV5-1 | . | TRBD1 | TRBJ1-1
CASSLQGPNTEAFF | TGTGCCAGCAGCTTGCAGGGACCGAACACTGAAGCTTTCTTT | TRBV5-4 | . | . | TRBJ1-1
CASSRGQGKSNQPQHF | TGTGCCAGTAGTAGAGGGCAGGGTAAGAGCAATCAGCCCCAGCATTTT | TRBV19 | . | . | TRBJ1-5
CASSYDPGGGNTIYF | TGCGCCAGCAGCTACGATCCGGGAGGTGGAAACACCATATATTTT | TRBV5-1 | . | . | TRBJ1-3
CASSLVPGGHEKLFF | TGCGCCAGCAGCTTGGTCCCAGGGGGCCATGAAAAACTGTTTTTT | TRBV5-1 | . | TRBD1 | TRBJ1-4
CAWSLSEYTEAFF | TGTGCCTGGAGTTTATCGGAGTACACTGAAGCTTTCTTT | TRBV30 | . | . | TRBJ1-1
CASSLVYRGQDYGYTF | TGCGCCAGCAGCTTGGTCTACAGGGGGCAGGACTATGGCTACACCTTC | TRBV5-1 | . | TRBD1 | TRBJ1-2
CASTEGQPYSNQPQHF | TGTGCCAGTACCGAGGGACAGCCTTATAGCAATCAGCCCCAGCATTTT | TRBV19 | . | TRBD1 | TRBJ1-5
CAWSRSNYGYTF | TGTGCCTGGAGTAGGAGTAACTATGGCTACACCTTC | TRBV30 | . | . | TRBJ1-2
CASSIRFRDEQYF | TGTGCCAGTAGTATCCGGTTTCGGGACGAGCAGTACTTC | TRBV19 | . | . | TRBJ2-7
CASSPWTSESGELFF | TGTGCCAGCTCACCCTGGACTAGCGAATCCGGGGAGCTGTTTTTT | TRBV18 | . | TRBD2 | TRBJ2-2
CAWSTASIGPGTQYF | TGTGCCTGGAGTACCGCCTCCATAGGGCCAGGTACGCAGTATTTT | TRBV30 | . | . | TRBJ2-3
CASSRDRGDGYTF | TGTGCCAGCTCCCGAGACAGGGGGGACGGCTACACCTTC | TRBV18 | . | TRBD1 | TRBJ1-2
CASSTTPVDTQYF | TGTGCCAGCAGCACTACCCCCGTAGATACGCAGTATTTT | TRBV11-2 | . | . | TRBJ2-3
CASSFSGLASWGTGELFF | TGCGCCAGCAGCTTCTCCGGACTAGCGTCATGGGGTACCGGGGAGCTGTTTTTT | TRBV5-1 | . | TRBD2 | TRBJ2-2
CASSLSYEYPPRRNTEAFF | TGTGCCAGCAGTTTATCGTACGAGTACCCCCCGCGTAGGAACACTGAAGCTTTCTTT | TRBV27 | . | . | TRBJ1-1
CSVGGTANTEAFF | TGCAGCGTTGGCGGGACAGCGAACACTGAAGCTTTCTTT | TRBV29-1 | . | TRBD1 | TRBJ1-1
CAWSQGSGLFSGELFF | TGTGCCTGGAGTCAGGGGAGCGGATTATTCTCCGGGGAGCTGTTTTTT | TRBV30 | . | . | TRBJ2-2
CASSRRGVYEQYF | TGTGCCAGCAGCCGCAGGGGAGTCTACGAGCAGTACTTC | TRBV13 | . | . | TRBJ2-7
CASSAFSGGTGELFF | TGTGCCAGCAGTGCGTTCAGCGGTGGCACCGGGGAGCTGTTTTTT | TRBV6-1 | . | . | TRBJ2-2
CASARTGVPDTQYF | TGTGCCAGCGCGAGGACGGGGGTGCCGGATACGCAGTATTTT | TRBV7-8 | . | . | TRBJ2-3
CASSPGYGYTF | TGTGCCAGCAGCCCCGGGTATGGCTACACCTTC | TRBV11-2 | . | . | TRBJ1-2
CAWRGGSSYNEQFF | TGTGCCTGGAGGGGCGGGAGCTCCTACAATGAGCAGTTCTTC | TRBV30 | . | TRBD2 | TRBJ2-1
CASSSAGTGVNTIYF | TGTGCCAGCAGTTCTGCCGGGACAGGGGTAAACACCATATATTTT | TRBV27 | . | TRBD1 | TRBJ1-3
CAWSDLYGYTF | TGTGCCTGGAGCGACTTATATGGCTACACCTTC | TRBV30 | few | . | TRBJ1-2
CASSFSTSSLGTQYF | TGTGCCAGCAGCTTCTCGACTAGCTCTTTAGGGACCCAGTACTTC | TRBV7-2 | . | TRBD2 | TRBJ2-5
CASSPGQFNEKLFF | TGTGCCAGCAGCCCGGGACAGTTTAATGAAAAACTGTTTTTT | TRBV7-9 | . | TRBD1 | TRBJ1-4
CATSRVGSFKQYF | TGTGCCACCAGCAGAGTAGGGAGTTTCAAGCAGTACTTC | TRBV15 | . | . | TRBJ2-7
CASSEYNPAEPYNEQFF | TGCGCCAGCAGTGAGTACAACCCAGCGGAGCCTTACAATGAGCAGTTCTTC | TRBV10-2 | . | . | TRBJ2-1
CACRESSSYNSPLHF | TGTGCCTGTCGGGAGTCCAGCTCCTATAATTCACCCCTCCACTTT | TRBV30 | . | . | TRBJ1-6
CASSLYAYEQYF | TGTGCCAGCAGCTTATACGCCTACGAGCAGTACTTC | TRBV7-2 | . | . | TRBJ2-7
CAWSVQTPPYEQYF | TGTGCCTGGAGTGTACAAACTCCACCCTACGAGCAGTACTTC | TRBV30 | . | . | TRBJ2-7
CASSLIRDISTEQYF | TGCGCCAGCAGCCTCATCCGGGACATTAGTACCGAGCAGTACTTC | TRBV4-3 | . | . | TRBJ2-7
CASSEDTGNTEAFF | TGTGCCAGCAGTGAAGACACTGGGAACACTGAAGCTTTCTTT | TRBV6-1 | . | . | TRBJ1-1
CASSIPGQHNEQFF | TGTGCCAGCAGCATACCGGGACAGCACAATGAGCAGTTCTTC | TRBV5-4 | . | TRBD1 | TRBJ2-1
CASSVTSGVTDTQYF | TGCGCCAGCAGCGTGACTAGCGGAGTCACAGATACGCAGTATTTT | TRBV5-1 | . | TRBD2 | TRBJ2-3